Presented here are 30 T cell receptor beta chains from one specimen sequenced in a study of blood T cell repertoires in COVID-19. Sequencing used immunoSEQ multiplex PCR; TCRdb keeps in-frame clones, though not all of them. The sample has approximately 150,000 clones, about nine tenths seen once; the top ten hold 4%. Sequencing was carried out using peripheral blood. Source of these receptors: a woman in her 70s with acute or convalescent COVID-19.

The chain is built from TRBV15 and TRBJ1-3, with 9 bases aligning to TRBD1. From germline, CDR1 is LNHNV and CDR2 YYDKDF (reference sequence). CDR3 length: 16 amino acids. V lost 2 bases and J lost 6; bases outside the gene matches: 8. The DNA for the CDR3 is TGTGCCACCAGCAGATCAACCGGGACAGGGAAAAACACCATATATTTT. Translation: CATSRSTGTGKNTIYF.

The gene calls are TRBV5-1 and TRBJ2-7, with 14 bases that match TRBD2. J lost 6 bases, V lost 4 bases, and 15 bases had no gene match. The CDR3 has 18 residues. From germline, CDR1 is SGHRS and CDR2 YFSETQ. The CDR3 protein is CASSPGGWSGTSGSEQYF. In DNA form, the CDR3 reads TGCGCCAGCAGCCCAGGGGGCTGGTCCGGGACTAGCGGGAGCGAGCAGTACTTC.

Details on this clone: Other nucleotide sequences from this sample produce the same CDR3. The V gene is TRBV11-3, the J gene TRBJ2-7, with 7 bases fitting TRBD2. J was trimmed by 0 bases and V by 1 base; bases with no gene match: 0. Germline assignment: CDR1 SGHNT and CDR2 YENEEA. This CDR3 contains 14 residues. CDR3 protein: CASSLGGSSYEQYF. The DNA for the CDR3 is TGTGCCAGCAGCTTAGGCGGGAGCTCCTACGAGCAGTACTTC.

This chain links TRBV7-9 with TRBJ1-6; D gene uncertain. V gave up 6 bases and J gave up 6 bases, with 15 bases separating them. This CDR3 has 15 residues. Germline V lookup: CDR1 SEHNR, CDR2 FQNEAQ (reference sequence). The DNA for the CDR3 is TGTGCCAGCAGTTTATCTCAGGCGGGTAATTCACCCCTCCACTTT. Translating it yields CASSLSQAGNSPLHF.

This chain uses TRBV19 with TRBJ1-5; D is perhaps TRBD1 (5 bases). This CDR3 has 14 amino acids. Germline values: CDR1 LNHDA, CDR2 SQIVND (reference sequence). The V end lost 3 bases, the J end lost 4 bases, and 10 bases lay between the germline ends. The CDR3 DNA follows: TGTGCCAGTAGTATCGGACACAGAAATCAGCCCCAGCATTTT. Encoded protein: CASSIGHRNQPQHF.

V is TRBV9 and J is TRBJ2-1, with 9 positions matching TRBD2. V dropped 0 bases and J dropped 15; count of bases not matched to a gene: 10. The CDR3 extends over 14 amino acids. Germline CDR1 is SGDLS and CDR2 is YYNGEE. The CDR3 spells CASSVVVAGAQLFF. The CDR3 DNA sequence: TGTGCCAGCAGCGTAGTTGTAGCGGGGGCACAGTTGTTCTTC. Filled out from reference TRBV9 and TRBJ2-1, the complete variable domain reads DSGVTQTPKHLITATGQRVTLRCSPRSGDLSVYWYQQSLDQGLQFLIQYYNGEERAKGNILERFSAQQFPDLHSELNLSSLELGDSALYFCASSVVVAGAQLFFGPGTRLTVL.

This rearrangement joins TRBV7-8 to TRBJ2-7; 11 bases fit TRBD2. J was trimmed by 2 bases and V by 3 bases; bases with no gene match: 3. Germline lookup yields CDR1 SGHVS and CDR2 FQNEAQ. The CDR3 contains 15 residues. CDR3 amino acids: CASSFASGGPYEQYF. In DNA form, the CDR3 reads TGTGCCAGCAGCTTCGCTAGCGGGGGGCCCTACGAGCAGTACTTC. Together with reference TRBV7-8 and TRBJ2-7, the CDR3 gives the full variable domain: GAGVSQSPRYKVAKRGQDVALRCDPISGHVSLFWYQQALGQGPEFLTYFQNEAQLDKSGLPSDRFFAERPEGSVSTLKIQRTQQEDSAVYLCASSFASGGPYEQYFGPGTRLTVT.

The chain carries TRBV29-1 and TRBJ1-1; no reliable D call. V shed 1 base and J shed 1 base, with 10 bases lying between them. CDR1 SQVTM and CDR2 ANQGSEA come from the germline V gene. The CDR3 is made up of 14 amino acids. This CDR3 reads CSVEVAGKNTEAFF. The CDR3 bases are TGCAGCGTTGAAGTAGCGGGGAAGAACACTGAAGCTTTCTTT.

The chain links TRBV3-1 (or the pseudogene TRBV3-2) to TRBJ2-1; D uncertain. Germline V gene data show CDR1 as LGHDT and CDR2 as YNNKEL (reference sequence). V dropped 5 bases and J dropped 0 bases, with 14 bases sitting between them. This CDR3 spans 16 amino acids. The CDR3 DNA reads TGTGCCAGCAGCAGACTGTCATCAAGCTCCTACAATGAGCAGTTCTTC. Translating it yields CASSRLSSSSYNEQFF.

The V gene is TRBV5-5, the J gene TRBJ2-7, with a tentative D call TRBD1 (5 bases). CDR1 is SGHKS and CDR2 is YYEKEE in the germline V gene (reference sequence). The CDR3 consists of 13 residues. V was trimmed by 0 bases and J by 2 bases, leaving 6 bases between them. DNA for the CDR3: TGTGCCAGCAGCTTGGACAGGACCTACGAGCAGTACTTC. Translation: CASSLDRTYEQYF. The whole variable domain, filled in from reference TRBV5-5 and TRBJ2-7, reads DAGVTQSPTHLIKTRGQQVTLRCSPISGHKSVSWYQQVLGQGPQFIFQYYEKEERGRGNFPDRFSARQFPNYSSELNVNALLLGDSALYLCASSLDRTYEQYFGPGTRLTVT.

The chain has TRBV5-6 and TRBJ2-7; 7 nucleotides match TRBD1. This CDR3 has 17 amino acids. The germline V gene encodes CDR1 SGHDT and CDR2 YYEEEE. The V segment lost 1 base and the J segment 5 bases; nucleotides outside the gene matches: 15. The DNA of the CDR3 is TGTGCCAGCAGCTTGATCGCCGCCAAGGCCGGACAGGACGAGCAGTACTTC. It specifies CASSLIAAKAGQDEQYF.

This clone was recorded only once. CDR3 nucleotides: TGTGCCAGTAGCATCTACAGGGGCTATCCTAACGAGCAGTACTTC. It is translated as CASSIYRGYPNEQYF. The chain recombines TRBV19 with TRBJ2-7; 7 nucleotides align to TRBD1. V dropped 6 bases and J dropped 5; count of bases not matched to a gene: 13. This CDR3 has 15 amino acids. Germline V CDR1 and CDR2: LNHDA, SQIVND (reference sequence). The variable domain in full, with the rest retrieved from reference TRBV19 and TRBJ2-7, is DGGITQSPKYLFRKEGQNVTLSCEQNLNHDAMYWYRQDPGQGLRLIYYSQIVNDFQKGDIAEGYSVSREKKESFPLTVTSAQKNPTAFYLCASSIYRGYPNEQYFGPGTRLTVT.

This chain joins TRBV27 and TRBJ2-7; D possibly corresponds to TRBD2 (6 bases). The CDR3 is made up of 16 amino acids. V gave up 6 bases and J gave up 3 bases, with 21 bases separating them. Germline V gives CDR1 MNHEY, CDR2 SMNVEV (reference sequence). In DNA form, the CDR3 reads TGTGCCAGCAGCCTAGGCCTTGGGGGGACCCACTACGAGCAGTACTTC. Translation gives CASSLGLGGTHYEQYF.

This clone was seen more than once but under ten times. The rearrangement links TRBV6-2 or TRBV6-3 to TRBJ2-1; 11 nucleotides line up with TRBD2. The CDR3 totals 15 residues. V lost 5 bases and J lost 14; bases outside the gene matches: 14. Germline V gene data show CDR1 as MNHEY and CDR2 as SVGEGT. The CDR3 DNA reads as TGTGCCAGCAGTACGGGAACTAGACTAGCGGGACCGGAGTTCTTC. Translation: CASSTGTRLAGPEFF.

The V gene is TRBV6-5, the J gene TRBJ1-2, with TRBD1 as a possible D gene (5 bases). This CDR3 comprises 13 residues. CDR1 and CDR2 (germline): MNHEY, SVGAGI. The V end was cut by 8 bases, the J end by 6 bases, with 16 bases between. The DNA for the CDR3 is TGTGCCAGCCTGGATTGGGGGGGACATGGCTACACCTTC. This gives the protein CASLDWGGHGYTF.

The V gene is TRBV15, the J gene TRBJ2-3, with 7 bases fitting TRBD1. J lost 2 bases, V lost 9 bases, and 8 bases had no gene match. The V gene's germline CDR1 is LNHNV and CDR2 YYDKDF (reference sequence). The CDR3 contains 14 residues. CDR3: CATTQGILTDTQYF. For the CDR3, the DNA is TGTGCCACTACACAGGGGATCCTCACAGATACGCAGTATTTT.

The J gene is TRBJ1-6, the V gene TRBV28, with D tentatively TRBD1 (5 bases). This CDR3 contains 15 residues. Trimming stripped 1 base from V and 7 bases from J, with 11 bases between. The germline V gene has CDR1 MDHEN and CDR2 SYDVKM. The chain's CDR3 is CASSLYRQGNSPLHF. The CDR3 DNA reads TGTGCCAGCAGTTTATATCGGCAGGGAAATTCACCCCTCCACTTT.

CDR3 in amino acids: CASSQSRDRGEKLFF. The CDR3, as DNA: TGTGCCAGCAGCCAGAGCCGGGACAGGGGTGAAAAACTGTTTTTT. This chain links TRBV4-2 with TRBJ1-4; TRBD1 agrees at 10 bases. The V gene end was trimmed by 3 bases and the J gene end by 7 bases; junction bases not matched to a gene: 5. The CDR3 totals 15 residues. Germline V gene data show CDR1 as LGHNA and CDR2 as YNFKEQ.

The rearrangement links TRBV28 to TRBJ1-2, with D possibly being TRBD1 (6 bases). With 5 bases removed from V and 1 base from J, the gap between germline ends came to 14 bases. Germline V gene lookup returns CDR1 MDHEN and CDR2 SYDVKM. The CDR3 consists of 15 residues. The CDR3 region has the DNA TGTGCCAGCAGTCCACGCAGGGGCCATAACTATGGCTACACCTTC. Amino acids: CASSPRRGHNYGYTF.

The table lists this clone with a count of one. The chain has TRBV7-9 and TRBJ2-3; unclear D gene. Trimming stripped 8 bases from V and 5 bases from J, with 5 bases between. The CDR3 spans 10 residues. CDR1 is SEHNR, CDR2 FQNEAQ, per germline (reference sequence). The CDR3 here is CASEKDTQYF. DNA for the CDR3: TGTGCCAGCGAGAAAGATACGCAGTATTTT.

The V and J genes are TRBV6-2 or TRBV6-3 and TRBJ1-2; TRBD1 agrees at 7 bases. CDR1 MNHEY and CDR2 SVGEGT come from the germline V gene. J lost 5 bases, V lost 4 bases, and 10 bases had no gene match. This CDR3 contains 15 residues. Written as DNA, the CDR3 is TGTGCCAGCAGTTCTCAAAGACAGGGACCATATGGCTACACCTTC. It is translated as CASSSQRQGPYGYTF.

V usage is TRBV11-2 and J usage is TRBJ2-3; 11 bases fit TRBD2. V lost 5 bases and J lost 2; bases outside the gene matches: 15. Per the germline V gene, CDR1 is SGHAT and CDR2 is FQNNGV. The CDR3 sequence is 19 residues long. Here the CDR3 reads CASSRKGALLAGDTDTQYF. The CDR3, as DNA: TGTGCCAGCAGCCGTAAAGGGGCCTTACTAGCGGGAGACACAGATACGCAGTATTTT.

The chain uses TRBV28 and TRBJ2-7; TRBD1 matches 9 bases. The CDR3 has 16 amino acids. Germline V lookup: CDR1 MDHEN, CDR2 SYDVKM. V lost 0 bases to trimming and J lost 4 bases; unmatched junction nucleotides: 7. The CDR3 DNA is TGTGCCAGCAGTTTATGGTCGGACAGGGGACGGTACGAGCAGTACTTC. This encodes CASSLWSDRGRYEQYF.

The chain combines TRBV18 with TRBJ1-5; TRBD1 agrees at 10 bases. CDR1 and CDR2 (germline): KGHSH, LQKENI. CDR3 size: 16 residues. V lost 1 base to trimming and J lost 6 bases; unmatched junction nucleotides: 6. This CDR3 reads CASSPRDRGTTQPQHF. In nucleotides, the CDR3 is TGTGCCAGCTCACCACGGGACAGGGGTACAACTCAGCCCCAGCATTTT.

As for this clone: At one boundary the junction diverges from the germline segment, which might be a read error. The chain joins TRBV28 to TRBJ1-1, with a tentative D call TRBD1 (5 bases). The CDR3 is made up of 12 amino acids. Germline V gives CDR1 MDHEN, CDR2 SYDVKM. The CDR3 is CVSRDSNTEAFF. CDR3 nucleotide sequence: TGTGTCAGCAGGGACTCGAACACTGAAGCTTTCTTT. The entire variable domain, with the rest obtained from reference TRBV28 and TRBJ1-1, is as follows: DVKVTQSSRYLVKRTGEKVFLECVQDMDHENMFWYRQDPGLGLRLIYFSYDVKMKEKGDIPEGYSVSREKKERFSLILESASTNQTSMYLCVSRDSNTEAFFGQGTRLTVV.

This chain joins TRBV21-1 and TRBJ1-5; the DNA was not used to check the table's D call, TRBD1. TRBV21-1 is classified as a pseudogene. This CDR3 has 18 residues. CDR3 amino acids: CASSAPPRDSGINQPQHF. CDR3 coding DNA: TGTGCCAGCAGTGCTCCACCCCGGGACAGTGGTATCAATCAGCCCCAGCATTTT.

The CDR3 bases are TGTGCCAGCAGTCTCTACGCCAGGGACACTGAAGCTTTCTTT. It translates to CASSLYARDTEAFF. The V gene is TRBV27, the J gene TRBJ1-1; D is possibly TRBD1 (5 bases). Trimming removed 5 bases at V and 3 bases at J, with 13 bases between. This CDR3 is 14 amino acids long. Germline V gives CDR1 MNHEY, CDR2 SMNVEV (reference sequence).

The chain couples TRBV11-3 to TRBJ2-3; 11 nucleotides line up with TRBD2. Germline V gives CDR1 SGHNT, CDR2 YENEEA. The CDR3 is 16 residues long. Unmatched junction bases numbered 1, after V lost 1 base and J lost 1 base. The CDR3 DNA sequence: TGTGCCAGCAGCTTAGGACTAGCGGGACGCACAGATACGCAGTATTTT. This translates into CASSLGLAGRTDTQYF.

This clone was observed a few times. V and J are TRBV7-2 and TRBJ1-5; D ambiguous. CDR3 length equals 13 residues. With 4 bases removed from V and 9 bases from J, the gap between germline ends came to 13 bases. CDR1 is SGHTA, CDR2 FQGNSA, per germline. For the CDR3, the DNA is TGTGCCAGCAGCTCCAGATTGCGGTCGCCCCAGCATTTT. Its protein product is CASSSRLRSPQHF. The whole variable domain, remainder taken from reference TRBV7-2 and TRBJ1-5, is GAGVSQSPSNKVTEKGKDVELRCDPISGHTALYWYRQSLGQGLEFLIYFQGNSAPDKSGLPSDRFSAERTGGSVSTLTIQRTQQEDSAVYLCASSSRLRSPQHFGDGTRLSIL.

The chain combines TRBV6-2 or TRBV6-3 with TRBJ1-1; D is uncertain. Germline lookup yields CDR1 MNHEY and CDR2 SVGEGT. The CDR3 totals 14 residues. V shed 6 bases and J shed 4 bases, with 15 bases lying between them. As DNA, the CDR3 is TGTGCCAGCAGCAAAGCGGGGTTTGGCACTGAAGCTTTCTTT. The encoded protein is CASSKAGFGTEAFF.